A single sample gave rise to the 19 T cell receptor beta chains below, sequenced in a study of blood T cell repertoires in COVID-19 (dated by TCRdb to 2020 to 2021). The method was the immunoSEQ multiplex PCR assay. TCRdb carries this immuneACCESS record with in-frame sequences only. Its versions omit some clonotypes, under half of them owing to an unresolved V gene in the studies checked, with the rest unexplained. The sample table records approximately 45,000 clones; approximately 86% of these occur just once. The ten largest clones capture 11% to 15% of the sample. Sequences were obtained from peripheral blood. These receptors all stem from a human donor in a cohort sampled during active COVID-19.

V usage is TRBV28 and J usage is TRBJ1-3; D is unclear. The germline gives CDR1 MDHEN, CDR2 SYDVKM. V was pared by 5 bases and J by 0 bases, with 11 bases between. There are 15 residues in the CDR3. The CDR3 bases are TGTGCCAGCAGTCCCACAAAGTACTCTGGAAACACCATATATTTT. This sequence encodes CASSPTKYSGNTIYF.

This clone appeared a single time. This chain connects TRBV28 to TRBJ1-5, with D possibly being TRBD1 (5 bases). The CDR3 consists of 15 residues. V lost 4 bases and J 4 bases, leaving 14 bases between the germline ends. CDR1 and CDR2 from the germline V gene are MDHEN and SYDVKM. CDR3 DNA sequence: TGTGCCAGCAGTTCCCAGGGAATATTGAATCAGCCCCAGCATTTT. This codes for CASSSQGILNQPQHF.

V and J are TRBV7-2 and TRBJ1-2; 9 nucleotides match TRBD1. After removal of 3 bases from V and 2 bases from J, the junction contained 1 base not matched to a gene. Germline CDR1 and CDR2: SGHTA and FQGNSA. The CDR3 is made up of 14 amino acids. This CDR3 is CASSLGTGNYGYTF. In DNA form, the CDR3 reads TGTGCCAGCAGCTTGGGGACAGGGAACTATGGCTACACCTTC.

The V gene is TRBV27, the J gene TRBJ2-7, with D possibly being TRBD2 (6 bases). The CDR3 loop spans 13 amino acids. V dropped 9 bases and J dropped 6 bases, with 18 bases sitting between them. Germline values: CDR1 MNHEY, CDR2 SMNVEV (reference sequence). DNA for the CDR3: TGTGCCAGTTCCCGACTAGTTCAATCCGAGCAGTACTTC. The encoded protein is CASSRLVQSEQYF.

The chain joins TRBV28 to TRBJ1-2; D gene uncertain. Germline loops: CDR1 MDHEN, CDR2 SYDVKM. CDR3 length equals 12 residues. Trimming took off 7 bases at V and 4 bases at J, with 10 bases between the two ends. CDR3 region: CASKLEGYGYTF. In DNA, the CDR3 is TGTGCCAGCAAGTTGGAGGGCTATGGCTACACCTTC.

The chain uses TRBV19 and TRBJ2-1, with 10 bases matching TRBD1. J gave up 5 bases and V 2 bases, and 6 bases lay outside the gene matches. The CDR3 runs to 16 residues. From germline, CDR1 is LNHDA and CDR2 SQIVND (reference sequence). As DNA, the CDR3 is TGTGCCAGTAGTATACTGACAGGGGGCCCCAACAATGAGCAGTTCTTC. This sequence encodes CASSILTGGPNNEQFF.

The sample holds a few counts of this clone. The chain recombines TRBV3-1 (or the pseudogene TRBV3-2) with TRBJ2-7; D is uncertain. The CDR3 contains 13 residues. Trimming took 1 base from V and 6 from J, leaving 10 bases between them. Germline CDR1 is LGHDT and CDR2 is YNNKEL (reference sequence). The CDR3 is CASSQVAEREQYF. The CDR3, as DNA: TGTGCCAGCAGCCAAGTTGCGGAACGCGAGCAGTACTTC.

V usage is TRBV11-3 and J usage is TRBJ2-5, with unresolved D. The CDR3 length is 12 residues. V was trimmed by 2 bases and J by 5 bases, leaving 6 bases between them. Germline V gene sequence: CDR1 SGHNT, CDR2 YENEEA. The CDR3 DNA follows: TGTGCCAGCAGCTTATACTTTGAGACCCAGTACTTC. Protein sequence: CASSLYFETQYF.

This sequence joins TRBV5-1 and TRBJ2-1; D ambiguous. This CDR3 region has 14 residues. The V end lost 0 bases, the J end lost 4 bases, and 8 bases lay between the germline ends. The V gene's germline CDR1 is SGHRS and CDR2 YFSETQ. DNA for the CDR3: TGCGCCAGCAGCTTGGGACTCTTGTACAATGAGCAGTTCTTC. Residues: CASSLGLLYNEQFF. The whole variable domain, remainder taken from reference TRBV5-1 and TRBJ2-1, is KAGVTQTPRYLIKTRGQQVTLSCSPISGHRSVSWYQQTPGQGLQFLFEYFSETQRNKGNFPGRFSGRQFSNSRSEMNVSTLELGDSALYLCASSLGLLYNEQFFGPGTRLTVL.

This sequence joins TRBV7-2 and TRBJ2-2; D gene ambiguous. Trimming left V 4 bases short and J 7 bases short, with 10 bases between. This CDR3 is built from 13 residues. Germline V gene sequence: CDR1 SGHTA, CDR2 FQGNSA. As DNA, the CDR3 is TGTGCCAGCAGCTCAAGACACAGCGGGGAGCTGTTTTTT. This translates into CASSSRHSGELFF.

This chain uses TRBV28 with TRBJ1-6; maybe TRBD1 (6 bases). The germline V gene has CDR1 MDHEN and CDR2 SYDVKM. V lost 4 bases to trimming and J lost 5 bases, with 12 bases between them. The CDR3 consists of 15 residues. The CDR3 region is CASSSSGHHNSPLHF. In DNA form, the CDR3 reads TGTGCCAGCAGTTCCTCGGGACACCATAATTCACCCCTCCACTTT.

CDR3 bases: TGTGCCAGCAGCATTCTAGCGGGAGGGCCTAGCACAGATACGCAGTATTTT. Amino acids: CASSILAGGPSTDTQYF. This chain joins TRBV7-2 and TRBJ2-3, with 12 bases aligning to TRBD2. This CDR3 has 17 amino acids. Trimming at V came to 5 bases and at J to 0 bases, leaving 6 bases not matched to a gene. Germline CDR1 and CDR2: SGHTA and FQGNSA.

The rearrangement uses TRBV19 and TRBJ1-2; 7 bases align to TRBD1. The germline CDR1 and CDR2 sequences are LNHDA and SQIVND (reference sequence). The CDR3 is made up of 14 amino acids. The J segment lost 4 bases and the V segment lost 4 bases, leaving 6 bases of the junction unmatched. The CDR3 protein is CASSTLDRIYGYTF. The CDR3 DNA follows: TGTGCCAGTAGTACCCTGGACAGGATCTATGGCTACACCTTC. The full variable domain, with the rest looked up from reference TRBV19 and TRBJ1-2, is DGGITQSPKYLFRKEGQNVTLSCEQNLNHDAMYWYRQDPGQGLRLIYYSQIVNDFQKGDIAEGYSVSREKKESFPLTVTSAQKNPTAFYLCASSTLDRIYGYTFGSGTRLTVV.

This sequence joins TRBV27 and TRBJ1-1, with a tentative D call TRBD1 (5 bases). The CDR3 runs 15 residues. The ends were cut back, 6 bases at V and 0 bases at J, with 14 bases in the middle. Germline CDR1 reads MNHEY; CDR2 reads SMNVEV (reference sequence). CDR3 DNA: TGTGCCAGCAGCCAAAGACCAGGGCTGAACACTGAAGCTTTCTTT. It encodes CASSQRPGLNTEAFF.

This clone was picked up one time. This chain joins TRBV12-3 or TRBV12-4 and TRBJ1-6; the D gene is possibly TRBD1 (5 bases). V was clipped by 9 bases and J by 9 bases, with 12 bases between them. The CDR3 is 12 residues long. The CDR3 coding sequence is TGTGCCAGGACAGTTTGGTGTTCACCCCTCCACTTT. It translates to CARTVWCSPLHF.

The CDR3 here is CASSRQGGAADTQYF. In DNA form, the CDR3 reads TGTGCCAGCAGCCGACAGGGCGGTGCAGCAGATACGCAGTATTTT. This chain joins TRBV7-3 and TRBJ2-3; 7 nucleotides match TRBD1. Germline CDR1 and CDR2: SGHTA and FQGTGA. J gave up 4 bases and V 5 bases, and 9 bases lay outside the gene matches. This CDR3 is built from 15 residues.

The genes are TRBV27 and TRBJ1-1; no clear D. The CDR3 is 12 residues long. Germline V gene data show CDR1 as MNHEY and CDR2 as SMNVEV (reference sequence). V lost 6 bases and J 5 bases, leaving 10 bases between the germline ends. CDR3 nucleotide sequence: TGTGCCAGCAGCCCAGGTGGGACTGAAGCTTTCTTT. Translated: CASSPGGTEAFF.

The chain is built from TRBV7-3 and TRBJ1-1; unclear D gene. Germline V CDR1 and CDR2: SGHTA, FQGTGA. V shed 0 bases and J shed 1 base, with 6 bases lying between them. The CDR3 is made up of 14 amino acids. The CDR3 loop reads CASSLTRQNTEAFF. CDR3 nucleotide sequence: TGTGCCAGCAGCTTAACGCGGCAGAACACTGAAGCTTTCTTT.

The chain is built from TRBV27 and TRBJ2-3; tentative D call: TRBD1 (5 bases). The CDR3 runs to 13 residues. Looked up from germline, CDR1 is MNHEY and CDR2 is SMNVEV (reference sequence). The V end lost 5 bases, the J end lost 2 bases, and 8 bases lay between the germline ends. This CDR3 reads CASSPGSTDTQYF. The CDR3 DNA sequence: TGTGCCAGCAGTCCAGGGTCCACAGATACGCAGTATTTT.